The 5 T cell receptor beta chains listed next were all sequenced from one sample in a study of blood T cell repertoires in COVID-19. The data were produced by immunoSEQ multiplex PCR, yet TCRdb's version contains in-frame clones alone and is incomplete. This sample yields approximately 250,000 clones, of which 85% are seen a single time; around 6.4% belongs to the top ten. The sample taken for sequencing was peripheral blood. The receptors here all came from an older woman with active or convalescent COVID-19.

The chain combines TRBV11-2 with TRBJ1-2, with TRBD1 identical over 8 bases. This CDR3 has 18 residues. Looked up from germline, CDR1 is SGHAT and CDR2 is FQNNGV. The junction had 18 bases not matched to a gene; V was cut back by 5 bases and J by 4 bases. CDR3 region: CASSPGGGQGGFGYGYTF. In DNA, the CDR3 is TGTGCCAGCAGCCCAGGGGGTGGACAGGGCGGTTTTGGCTATGGCTACACCTTC. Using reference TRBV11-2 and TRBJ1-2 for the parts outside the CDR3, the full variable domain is EAGVAQSPRYKIIEKRQSVAFWCNPISGHATLYWYQQILGQGPKLLIQFQNNGVVDDSQLPKDRFSAERLKGVDSTLKIQPAKLEDSAVYLCASSPGGGQGGFGYGYTFGSGTRLTVV.

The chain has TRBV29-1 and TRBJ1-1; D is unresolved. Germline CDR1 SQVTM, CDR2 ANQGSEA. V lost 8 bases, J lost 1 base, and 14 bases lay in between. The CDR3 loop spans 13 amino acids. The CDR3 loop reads CSTAAGRNTEAFF. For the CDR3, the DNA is TGCAGCACGGCGGCGGGGAGGAACACTGAAGCTTTCTTT.

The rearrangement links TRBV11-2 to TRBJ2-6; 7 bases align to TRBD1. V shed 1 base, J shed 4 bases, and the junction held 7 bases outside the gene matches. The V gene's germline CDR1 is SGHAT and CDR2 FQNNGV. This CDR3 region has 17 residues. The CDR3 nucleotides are TGTGCCAGCAGCTTAGGCTACAGGGGACCCGGGGCCAACGTCCTGACTTTC. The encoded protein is CASSLGYRGPGANVLTF.

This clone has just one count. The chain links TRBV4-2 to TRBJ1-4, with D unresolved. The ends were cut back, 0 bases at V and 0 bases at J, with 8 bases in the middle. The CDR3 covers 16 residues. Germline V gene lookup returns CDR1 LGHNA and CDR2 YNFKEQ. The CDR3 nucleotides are TGTGCCAGCAGCCAAGATCCAGGAACAACTAATGAAAAACTGTTTTTT. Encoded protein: CASSQDPGTTNEKLFF.

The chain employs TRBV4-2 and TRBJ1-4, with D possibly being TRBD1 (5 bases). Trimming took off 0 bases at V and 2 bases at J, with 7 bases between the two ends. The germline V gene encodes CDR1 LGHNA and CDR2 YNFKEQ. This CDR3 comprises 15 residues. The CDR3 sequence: CASSQDSGTNEKLFF. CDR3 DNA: TGTGCCAGCAGCCAAGATTCAGGGACTAATGAAAAACTGTTTTTT.